The clone carrying this T cell receptor beta chain has a count of ten or more. Its antigen is unknown. This entry comes from a study of T-cell reconstitution after alpha-beta-depleted transplantation in children. Study observations and caveats: Newly generated T cells supplied most T-cell counts and diversity one year post-transplant.

Library preparation (for TCRbeta) was performed with unique molecular identifiers. TCRdb redid the calling of the PCR reads with MiXCR, one entry per CDR3 protein. The sample includes 200,000 to 250,000 distinct CDR3 sequences, about a tenth of them seen just once. This CDR3 region has 17 residues. The V gene end was trimmed by 5 bases and the J gene end by 5 bases; junction bases not matched to a gene: 7. Germline assignment: CDR1 SGHVS and CDR2 FQNEAQ. The specimen comprised PBMCs, sampled before TCRalphabeta/CD19-depleted stem cell transplant. The chain couples TRBV7-8 to TRBJ2-1, with 15 positions matching TRBD2. The receptor was isolated from a child under two years old with acute myeloid leukemia, due to receive a stem cell transplant. CDR3 sequence reads: CASSQGLAGGHHNEQFF. CDR3 in DNA: TGTGCCAGCAGCCAAGGACTAGCGGGAGGGCACCACAATGAGCAGTTCTTC.